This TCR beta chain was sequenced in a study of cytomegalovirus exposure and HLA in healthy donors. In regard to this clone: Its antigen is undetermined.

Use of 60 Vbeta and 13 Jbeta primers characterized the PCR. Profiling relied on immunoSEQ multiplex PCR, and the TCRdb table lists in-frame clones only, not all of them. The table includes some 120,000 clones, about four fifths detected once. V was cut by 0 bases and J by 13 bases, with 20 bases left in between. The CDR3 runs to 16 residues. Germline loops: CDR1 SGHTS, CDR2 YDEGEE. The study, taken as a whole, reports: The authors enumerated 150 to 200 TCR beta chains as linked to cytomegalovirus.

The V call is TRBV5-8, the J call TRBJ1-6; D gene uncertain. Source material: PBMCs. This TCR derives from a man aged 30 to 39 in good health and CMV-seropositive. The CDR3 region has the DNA TGTGCCAGCAGCTTGGTGGTGGGAGACCCTATAGGTCCCCTCCACTTT. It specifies CASSLVVGDPIGPLHF.